This T cell receptor beta chain was recorded in a study of Ad26.COV2.S vaccination and SARS-CoV-2 variants. Background on the study: Ad26.COV2.S shots went into the muscle once or twice, 56 days apart.

Stated treatment: some 20 received Ad26.COV2.S at low or high dose, single or two shots; 5 received placebo; per-sample allocation not given. Day 63 following the first vaccine or placebo injection was when the samples were taken. Its platform was an Ad26 vector, and its expressed antigen was Wuhan-strain SARS-CoV-2 spike. Profiled with immunoSEQ multiplex PCR; TCRdb holds only in-frame clones, not every one. The table records some 300,000 clones, approximately 80% of them present only once. J was trimmed by 0 bases and V by 7 bases; bases with no gene match: 5. This CDR3 region has 13 residues. The germline V gene encodes CDR1 SQVTM and CDR2 ANQGSEA.

This material consisted of peripheral blood, taken in a trial of Ad26.COV2.S vaccine versus placebo. The TCR was taken from a person between 18 and 60 years old who received the Ad26.COV2.S COVID-19 vaccine or a placebo. The rearrangement uses TRBV29-1 and TRBJ1-1; 7 bases align to TRBD1. CDR3 sequence reads: CSGLGQLNTEAFF. Here the CDR3 DNA reads TGCAGCGGATTGGGACAGTTGAACACTGAAGCTTTCTTT.